Listed here are 17 T cell receptor beta chains from one sample, sequenced in a study of T cell repertoires in cytomegalovirus infection (dated by TCRdb to the late 2010s). Reading the label with the study, this specimen's treatment or condition is: in vitro stimulation with specific CMV peptide epitopes to enrich CMV-specific T cells. Antigens of these TCRs are unknown. Sequencing was carried out with an Illumina HiSeq 1500. TCRdb reanalyzed the raw reads on its own, using fastp at Q25 for trimming and MiXCR for clone calling, and kept in-frame beta chains. Rows merge per CDR3 protein into single entries with the most common DNA and genes. The sample table records approximately 770,000 distinct CDR3 sequences; roughly 28% of these occur just once. Jointly, the top ten make up 10% to 15% of the sample. The material was cultured CD8+ T cells from PBMCs, obtained from culture after CMV antigen stimulation. These receptors originate from a human donor in good health (CMV status not recorded). Some clones in this sample may be carry-over from other donors' samples.

The chain combines TRBV6-5 with TRBJ1-4, with 8 bases identical to TRBD1. Germline trimming cut 6 bases from V and 8 bases from J; bases unmatched to any gene: 14. Germline CDR1 and CDR2: MNHEY and SVGAGI. This CDR3 has 16 amino acids. The CDR3 DNA sequence: TGTGCCAGCAGCCCCCTCCCAGGGGGCCTAAAAGAAAAACTGTTTTTT. Protein sequence: CASSPLPGGLKEKLFF.

This clonotype was detected a few times. This chain connects TRBV7-8 to TRBJ2-2; D might be TRBD1 (6 bases). The CDR3 sequence is 15 residues long. Looked up from germline, CDR1 is SGHVS and CDR2 is FQNEAQ. V was pared by 5 bases and J by 8 bases, with 18 bases between. CDR3 DNA: TGTGCCAGCAGCCCCCCCCGGGCAGGGGCAGGGGAGCTGTTTTTT. Encoded protein: CASSPPRAGAGELFF.

This chain links TRBV7-3 with TRBJ1-6, with D possibly being TRBD1 (6 bases). The ends were cut back, 5 bases at V and 8 bases at J, with 34 bases in the middle. The CDR3 contains 21 residues. Germline lookup yields CDR1 SGHTA and CDR2 FQGTGA. The CDR3 sequence is CASSPVPTDSGSGHIDSPLHF. In nucleotides, the CDR3 is TGTGCCAGCAGCCCTGTCCCTACGGACAGTGGGAGTGGGCATATAGATTCACCCCTCCACTTT.

The genes are TRBV6-5 and TRBJ2-3; D uncertain. Trimming took 10 bases from V and 2 from J, leaving 10 bases between them. CDR1 is MNHEY and CDR2 is SVGAGI in the germline V gene. The CDR3 sequence is 12 residues long. CDR3 DNA sequence: TGTGCCACTGGGCTTCCCACAGATACGCAGTATTTT. Its protein is CATGLPTDTQYF.

The chain has TRBV7-9 and TRBJ1-2; unclear D gene. V lost 1 base to trimming and J lost 2 bases, with 5 bases between them. The germline CDR1 and CDR2 sequences are SEHNR and FQNEAQ (reference sequence). The CDR3 has 13 residues. CDR3 loop: CASSLVLNYGYTF. The CDR3 DNA sequence: TGTGCCAGCAGCTTAGTTCTCAACTATGGCTACACCTTC.

The rearrangement joins TRBV9 to TRBJ1-6; the D gene is possibly TRBD1 (5 bases). The CDR3 runs 17 residues. Trimming cost V 0 bases and J 0 bases, with 10 bases left between them. Per the germline V gene, CDR1 is SGDLS and CDR2 is YYNGEE. The CDR3 sequence is CASSVGDASSYNSPLHF. The CDR3 region has the DNA TGTGCCAGCAGCGTAGGGGACGCAAGCTCCTATAATTCACCCCTCCACTTT.

This clonotype was seen more than once but under ten times. CDR3 residues: CASSLTSGGYNTGELFF. The DNA for the CDR3 is TGTGCCAGCAGCTTGACTAGCGGGGGATATAACACCGGGGAGCTGTTTTTT. The chain combines TRBV12-3 or TRBV12-4 with TRBJ2-2; TRBD2 agrees at 12 bases. The CDR3 has 17 residues. V was pared by 6 bases and J by 2 bases, with 7 bases of the junction left unmatched.

The chain uses TRBV3-1 and TRBJ2-5, with 10 nucleotides matching TRBD2. CDR1 is LGHDT, CDR2 YNNKEL, per germline (reference sequence). The V and J ends lost 0 bases and 7 bases, in that order; junction bases with no gene match: 5. The CDR3 totals 15 residues. The chain's CDR3 is CASSQDSASGGTQYF. The CDR3 DNA follows: TGTGCCAGCAGCCAAGATTCGGCTAGCGGGGGGACCCAGTACTTC.

The chain is built from TRBV4-2 and TRBJ2-1; D gene ambiguous. The CDR3 loop spans 15 amino acids. Between the trimmed V and J ends, which lost 1 base and 7 bases, there was a span of 14 bases. Germline V lookup: CDR1 LGHNA, CDR2 YNFKEQ. The CDR3 coding sequence is TGTGCCAGCAGCCAAGTAGGATCCCTCTGGAATGAGCAGTTCTTC. Translated, it gives CASSQVGSLWNEQFF.

This chain connects TRBV7-3 to TRBJ2-3; 9 nucleotides match TRBD2. Germline CDR1 is SGHTA and CDR2 is FQGTGA. There are 15 residues in the CDR3. With V trimmed by 4 bases and J by 6 bases, 8 bases remained unmatched. CDR3 in amino acids: CASSSAGGRGDTQYF. The CDR3 coding sequence is TGTGCCAGCAGCTCAGCGGGGGGAAGAGGGGATACGCAGTATTTT.

This clonotype came up a few times. The genes are TRBV6-2 or TRBV6-3 and TRBJ2-1; 11 bases are a match to TRBD2. With V trimmed by 7 bases and J by 11 bases, 10 bases remained unmatched. This CDR3 has 14 amino acids. Germline CDR1 is MNHEY and CDR2 is SVGEGT. CDR3 sequence reads: CASIPRASGGQQFF. CDR3 sequence (DNA): TGTGCCAGCATCCCTAGGGCTAGCGGGGGGCAGCAGTTCTTC.

This chain uses TRBV29-1 with TRBJ1-1, with D possibly being TRBD1 (6 bases). Germline values: CDR1 SQVTM, CDR2 ANQGSEA. This CDR3 has 14 amino acids. The germline V and J ends were trimmed by 4 bases and 4 bases, with 16 bases remaining between them. The CDR3: CSVVVEIGGTEAFF. CDR3 nucleotides: TGCAGCGTTGTAGTCGAGATAGGGGGCACTGAAGCTTTCTTT.

This chain connects TRBV10-3 to TRBJ2-6; D is unresolved. The V gene lost 7 bases and the J gene lost 0 bases, with 10 bases spanning the gap. Germline V gene lookup returns CDR1 ENHRY and CDR2 SYGVKD. This CDR3 contains 15 residues. The CDR3, as DNA: TGTGCCATCATTGGCGGCCGCTCTGGGGCCAACGTCCTGACTTTC. Protein: CAIIGGRSGANVLTF.

Regarding this clonotype: Sequence at one end of the junction differs from germline and may be a read error. The rearrangement uses TRBV2 and TRBJ2-3; possible D gene TRBD2, 7 bases. CDR3 length: 16 amino acids. Looked up from germline, CDR1 is SNHLY and CDR2 is FYNNEI. CDR3 nucleotide sequence: TGTGCCAGCAGCGAAGAGGGGGGGCCCCGCACAGATACGCAGTATTTT. Amino acid sequence: CASSEEGGPRTDTQYF.

There are many counts of this clonotype. CDR3: CASSSIPGLHTEAFF. CDR3 nucleotides: TGTGCCAGCAGTTCTATTCCGGGACTGCACACTGAAGCTTTCTTT. The V and J genes are TRBV12-3 or TRBV12-4 and TRBJ1-1; perhaps TRBD1 as D (5 bases). V lost 4 bases and J 3 bases, leaving 15 bases between the germline ends. The CDR3 spans 15 residues.

The V call is TRBV2, the J call TRBJ1-2; 10 positions match TRBD1. There are 13 residues in the CDR3. The junction had 8 bases not matched to a gene; V was cut back by 8 bases and J by 8 bases. Germline CDR1 reads SNHLY; CDR2 reads FYNNEI. The DNA for the CDR3 is TGTGCCAGCGGGCCAGGACAGGGGGGCGGCTACACCTTC. Its translation: CASGPGQGGGYTF.

This clonotype was seen a handful of times. This CDR3 reads CATSNRLEAEAFF. For the CDR3, the DNA is TGTGCCACCAGCAACAGGCTAGAGGCTGAAGCTTTCTTT. This chain connects TRBV15 to TRBJ1-1, with a possible D match to TRBD1 (5 bases). Germline CDR1 is LNHNV and CDR2 is YYDKDF (reference sequence). CDR3 length: 13 residues. The germline V and J ends were trimmed by 4 bases and 6 bases, with 12 bases remaining between them.